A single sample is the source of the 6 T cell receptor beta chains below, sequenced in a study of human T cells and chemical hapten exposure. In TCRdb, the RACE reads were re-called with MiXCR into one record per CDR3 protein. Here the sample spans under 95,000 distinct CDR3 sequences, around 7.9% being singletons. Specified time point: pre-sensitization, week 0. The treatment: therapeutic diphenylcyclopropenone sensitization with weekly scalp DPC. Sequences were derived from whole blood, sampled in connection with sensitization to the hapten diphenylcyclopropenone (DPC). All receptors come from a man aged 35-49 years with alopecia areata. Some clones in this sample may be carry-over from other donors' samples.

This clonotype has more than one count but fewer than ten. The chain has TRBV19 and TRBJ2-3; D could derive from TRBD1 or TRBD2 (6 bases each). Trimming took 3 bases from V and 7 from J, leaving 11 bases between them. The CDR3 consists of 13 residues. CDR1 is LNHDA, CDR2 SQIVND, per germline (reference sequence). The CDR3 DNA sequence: TGTGCCAGTAGTATTCCGGGGGCTAATACGCAGTATTTT. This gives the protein CASSIPGANTQYF.

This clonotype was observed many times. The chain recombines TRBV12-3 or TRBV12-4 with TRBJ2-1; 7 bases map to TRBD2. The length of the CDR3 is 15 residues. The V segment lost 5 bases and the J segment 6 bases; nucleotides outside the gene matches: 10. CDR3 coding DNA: TGTGCCAGCAGTCTCCGGGACTATTCATCCAATGAGCAGTTCTTC. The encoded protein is CASSLRDYSSNEQFF.

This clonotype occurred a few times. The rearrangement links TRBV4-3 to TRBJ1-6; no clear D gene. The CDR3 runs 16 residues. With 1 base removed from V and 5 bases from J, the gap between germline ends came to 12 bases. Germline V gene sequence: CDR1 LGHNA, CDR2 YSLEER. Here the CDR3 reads CASSQVSGVNNSPLHF. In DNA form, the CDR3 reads TGCGCCAGCAGCCAAGTGTCCGGGGTCAATAATTCACCCCTCCACTTT.

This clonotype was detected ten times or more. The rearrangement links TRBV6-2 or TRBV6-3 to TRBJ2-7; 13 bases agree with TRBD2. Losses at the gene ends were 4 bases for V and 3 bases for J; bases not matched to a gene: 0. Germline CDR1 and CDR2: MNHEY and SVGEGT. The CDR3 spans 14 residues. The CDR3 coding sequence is TGTGCCAGCAGTTGGACTAGCGGGAGCTACGAGCAGTACTTC. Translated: CASSWTSGSYEQYF.

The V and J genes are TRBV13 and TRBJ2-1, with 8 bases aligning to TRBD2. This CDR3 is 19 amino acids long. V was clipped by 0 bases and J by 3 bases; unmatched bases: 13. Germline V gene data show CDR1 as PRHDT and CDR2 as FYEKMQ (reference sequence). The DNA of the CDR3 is TGTGCCAGCAGCTTAGGCATAGCGGGACCCGGCCTTCTCTACAATGAGCAGTTCTTC. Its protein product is CASSLGIAGPGLLYNEQFF.

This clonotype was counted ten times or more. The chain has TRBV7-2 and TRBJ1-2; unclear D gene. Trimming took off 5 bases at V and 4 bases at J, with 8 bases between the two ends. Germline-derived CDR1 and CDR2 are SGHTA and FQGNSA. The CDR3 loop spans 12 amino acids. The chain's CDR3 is CASSEQPYGYTF. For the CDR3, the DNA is TGTGCCAGCAGCGAACAACCCTATGGCTACACCTTC.